The clone carrying this T cell receptor beta chain was seen a single time. Its antigen is undetermined. Per the germline V gene, CDR1 is GTSNPN and CDR2 is SVGIG (reference sequence). The CDR3 is made up of 15 amino acids. V was trimmed by 1 base and J by 0 bases, leaving 12 bases between them. The record originates from a study of shared clonotypes between healthy human individuals. Within Nashville, Tennessee resided all donors, each a Caucasian adult. Broader study findings: Researchers found naive subsets generally carried larger estimated richness than memory subsets.

Measured with immunoSEQ multiplex PCR; TCRdb has only the in-frame clones, and not every one. The sample has over a million clones, about 76% seen once. This chain connects TRBV30 to TRBJ1-1; D might be TRBD1 (5 bases). The sequence was collected from a man younger than 30 in good health. Sequences were obtained from memory CD4+ T cells sorted from blood. This sample's subset: CD45RA-negative fraction. CDR3 nucleotides: TGTGCCTGGAGTGGTTCGGAGGGGCTGAACACTGAAGCTTTCTTT. It specifies CAWSGSEGLNTEAFF.